This T cell receptor beta chain was sequenced in a study of monozygotic twins with cystic fibrosis. The method was immunoSEQ multiplex PCR; TCRdb's version includes in-frame clones alone and lacks a portion of them. The sample records about 14,000 clones, over 85% being singletons. Germline assignment: CDR1 MNHEY and CDR2 SMNVEV (reference sequence). V shed 2 bases and J shed 2 bases, with 12 bases lying between them. The CDR3 has 15 residues. This chain connects TRBV27 to TRBJ2-5; weak D call: TRBD1 (5 bases). The source material was blood. This clonotype was obtained from a girl aged 2 to 10 with cystic fibrosis. CDR3 DNA sequence: TGTGCCAGCAGTTTAAGAAGGGGTCGGCAAGAGACCCAGTACTTC. Translated, it gives CASSLRRGRQETQYF.